This T cell receptor (beta chain) appears in the sequencing data of a study of blood T cell repertoires in COVID-19. The CDR3 extends over 15 amino acids. Trimming removed 3 bases from V and 0 bases from J; junction bases left unmatched: 2. Per germline, CDR1 LGHDT and CDR2 YNNKEL (reference sequence). Data came from immunoSEQ multiplex PCR; TCRdb stores just in-frame clones and leaves some out. This sample has 150,000 to 190,000 clones, with around 87% found just once. Source material: peripheral blood. The chain links TRBV3-1 (or the pseudogene TRBV3-2) to TRBJ2-3, with 8 bases that match TRBD1. This clonotype was sampled from a woman aged 35 to 49 with acute or convalescent COVID-19. The CDR3 DNA reads TGTGCCAGCAGCCACCGGGACAGGAGCACAGATACGCAGTATTTT. Protein sequence: CASSHRDRSTDTQYF.